The 26 T cell receptor beta chains in this list originate from one sample, sequenced in a study of blood T cell repertoires in COVID-19 (dated by TCRdb to about 2020). Libraries were prepared through the immunoSEQ multiplex PCR assay. What TCRdb holds here is the immuneACCESS table cut down to in-frame rearrangements. Part of the clones is not present; checked against another copy, under half of the missing clones reflect an unresolved V gene, and the others are unexplained. The sample table shows about 230,000 clones, and over 75% are seen once. Around 10% of the sample rests with the top ten. The source material was peripheral blood. Receptors originate from a man aged 50 to 59 with COVID-19, enrolled during active disease.

V usage is TRBV5-1 and J usage is TRBJ1-1, with 7 bases aligning to TRBD1. V lost 0 bases and J lost 4; bases outside the gene matches: 6. The CDR3 contains 15 residues. Germline V gives CDR1 SGHRS, CDR2 YFSETQ. The CDR3 DNA reads as TGCGCCAGCAGCTTGGGCAGCCGACAGGGCACTGAAGCTTTCTTT. Encoded protein: CASSLGSRQGTEAFF.

The V gene is TRBV14, the J gene TRBJ2-1; possible D gene TRBD1, 5 bases. The length of the CDR3 is 15 residues. CDR1 SGHDN and CDR2 FVKESK come from the germline V gene. V was clipped by 4 bases and J by 2 bases, with 12 bases between them. The CDR3 sequence is CASSLRQKTYNEQFF. CDR3 DNA sequence: TGTGCCAGCAGCCTAAGACAGAAGACCTACAATGAGCAGTTCTTC.

The V gene is TRBV6-2 or TRBV6-3, the J gene TRBJ1-5; 9 bases map to TRBD1. Germline V gene sequence: CDR1 MNHEY, CDR2 SVGEGT. Germline trimming cut 2 bases from V and 7 bases from J; bases unmatched to any gene: 6. This CDR3 is built from 15 residues. The CDR3 DNA sequence: TGTGCCAGCAGTTACCCGGGACAGGGTGGGCAGCCCCAGCATTTT. This gives the protein CASSYPGQGGQPQHF.

The chain joins TRBV7-3 to TRBJ2-2; the D is unclear. Deletions cut 0 bases from V and 6 bases from J, with 5 bases between. Per the germline V gene, CDR1 is SGHTA and CDR2 is FQGTGA. There are 13 residues in the CDR3. The CDR3: CASSLTSPGELFF. CDR3 nucleotide sequence: TGTGCCAGCAGCTTAACTAGTCCCGGGGAGCTGTTTTTT.

The chain recombines TRBV6-2 or TRBV6-3 with TRBJ2-7, with TRBD2 identical over 8 bases. This CDR3 has 15 residues. Unmatched junction bases numbered 9, after V lost 6 bases and J lost 2 bases. Germline V gene lookup returns CDR1 MNHEY and CDR2 SVGEGT. CDR3 DNA: TGTGCCAGCAGCTTTCCGGGACTAGGGGCCTACGAGCAGTACTTC. Its translation is CASSFPGLGAYEQYF.

The rearrangement links TRBV3-1 (or the pseudogene TRBV3-2) to TRBJ2-2; D is possibly TRBD2 (6 bases). The CDR3 has 16 residues. V lost 0 bases and J lost 4, with 12 bases in between. The germline gives CDR1 LGHDT, CDR2 YNNKEL (reference sequence). CDR3 bases: TGTGCCAGCAGCCAAGATCCGGGAGCTACCACCGGGGAGCTGTTTTTT. Protein sequence: CASSQDPGATTGELFF.

This chain uses TRBV19 with TRBJ1-2, with D hard to call. V dropped 6 bases and J dropped 4 bases, with 21 bases sitting between them. This CDR3 has 16 residues. The germline V gene has CDR1 LNHDA and CDR2 SQIVND (reference sequence). The DNA for the CDR3 is TGTGCCAGTAGACAGACTCGGTTCGGAGGGCTCTATGGCTACACCTTC. As protein: CASRQTRFGGLYGYTF.

The chain employs TRBV30 and TRBJ1-6, with D unclear. The germline V gene encodes CDR1 GTSNPN and CDR2 SVGIG (reference sequence). Trimming took 4 bases from V and 6 from J, leaving 10 bases between them. The CDR3 covers 13 residues. CDR3 residues: CAWKSPGNSPLHF. CDR3 coding DNA: TGTGCCTGGAAGAGTCCGGGTAATTCACCCCTCCACTTT.

V gene TRBV30 combines with J gene TRBJ1-4; the D gene is possibly TRBD1 (5 bases). The ends were cut back, 0 bases at V and 2 bases at J, with 16 bases in the middle. Germline V gives CDR1 GTSNPN, CDR2 SVGIG (reference sequence). The CDR3 spans 17 residues. CDR3: CAWSVPVQGFTNEKLFF. CDR3 coding DNA: TGTGCCTGGAGTGTACCGGTGCAGGGATTTACTAATGAAAAACTGTTTTTT.

The chain couples TRBV28 to TRBJ1-5; D not resolved. The CDR3 loop spans 15 amino acids. V lost 3 bases, J lost 9 bases, and 18 bases lay in between. CDR1 and CDR2 (germline): MDHEN, SYDVKM. CDR3 sequence: CASSFVGGFVAPQHF. Written as DNA, the CDR3 is TGTGCCAGCAGTTTTGTGGGAGGGTTTGTTGCGCCCCAGCATTTT.

This clone was seen more than once but under ten times. The chain employs TRBV10-1 and TRBJ1-1; perhaps TRBD1 as D (5 bases). The V end lost 3 bases, the J end lost 1 base, and 12 bases lay between the germline ends. Looked up from germline, CDR1 is WNHNN and CDR2 is SYGVQD (reference sequence). The CDR3 is made up of 15 amino acids. This CDR3 is CASSDKGLENTEAFF. CDR3 sequence (DNA): TGCGCCAGCAGTGACAAGGGACTCGAGAACACTGAAGCTTTCTTT.

The chain joins TRBV3-1 (or the pseudogene TRBV3-2) to TRBJ2-3; 9 bases line up with TRBD2. CDR1 is LGHDT, CDR2 YNNKEL, per germline (reference sequence). V shed 4 bases and J 6 bases; nucleotides not matched to a gene: 8. CDR3 size: 15 residues. The CDR3 protein is CASSRTAGGSDTQYF. The CDR3 coding sequence is TGTGCCAGCAGCCGGACAGCGGGGGGCTCCGATACGCAGTATTTT.

The rearrangement uses TRBV7-9 and TRBJ1-2; 7 nucleotides line up with TRBD1. Germline-derived CDR1 and CDR2 are SEHNR and FQNEAQ (reference sequence). V trimming: 5 bases; J trimming: 0 bases; junction bases outside the gene matches: 6. The CDR3 is 15 residues long. CDR3 in DNA: TGTGCCAGCAGCCTCAGACAGGGATCTAACTATGGCTACACCTTC. Residues: CASSLRQGSNYGYTF.

V usage is TRBV28 and J usage is TRBJ2-7, with TRBD1 matching 10 bases. V lost 6 bases, J lost 4 bases, and 9 bases stayed unmatched. This CDR3 has 15 amino acids. CDR1 and CDR2 (germline): MDHEN, SYDVKM. CDR3 nucleotides: TGTGCCAGCAGCCGAAGGACAGGGGGGGGATACGAGCAGTACTTC. The encoded protein is CASSRRTGGGYEQYF.

This clone was recorded once. The chain couples TRBV7-3 to TRBJ2-1; TRBD1 matches at 9 bases. Germline CDR1 reads SGHTA; CDR2 reads FQGTGA. V dropped 4 bases and J dropped 4; count of bases not matched to a gene: 5. This CDR3 is built from 15 residues. This chain's CDR3 is CASSSLGQGYNEQFF. In nucleotides, the CDR3 is TGTGCCAGCAGCTCGTTGGGACAGGGATACAATGAGCAGTTCTTC.

The J gene is TRBJ2-2, the V gene TRBV2, with 8 bases lining up with TRBD1. The junction had 2 bases not matched to a gene; V was cut back by 4 bases and J by 1 base. The germline V gene encodes CDR1 SNHLY and CDR2 FYNNEI. The CDR3 totals 15 residues. The CDR3 DNA reads as TGTGCCAGCAGTGTACAGGGGGGGAACACCGGGGAGCTGTTTTTT. Amino acids: CASSVQGGNTGELFF.

The chain combines TRBV6-1 with TRBJ2-5; tentatively, D is TRBD1 (6 bases). The CDR3 extends over 15 amino acids. From germline, CDR1 is MNHNS and CDR2 SASEGT. Deletions cut 3 bases from V and 1 base from J, with 12 bases between. The CDR3 spells CASSDFRDTQETQYF. As DNA, the CDR3 is TGTGCCAGCAGTGATTTCCGGGACACCCAAGAGACCCAGTACTTC.

A few counts support this clone. The chain is built from TRBV29-1 and TRBJ2-7; maybe TRBD2 (6 bases). Trimming cost V 5 bases and J 1 base, with 9 bases left between them. The V gene's germline CDR1 is SQVTM and CDR2 ANQGSEA. This CDR3 has 12 residues. CDR3 in amino acids: CSVKGTSYEQYF. The CDR3 DNA reads as TGCAGCGTTAAGGGGACTTCCTACGAGCAGTACTTC.

The chain is built from TRBV28 and TRBJ1-1; D remains ambiguous. V gave up 3 bases and J gave up 4 bases, with 3 bases separating them. The CDR3 runs to 11 residues. Germline values: CDR1 MDHEN, CDR2 SYDVKM. The CDR3 DNA is TGTGCCAGCAGTTTCCGCACTGAAGCTTTCTTT. This gives the protein CASSFRTEAFF.

The rearrangement joins TRBV9 to TRBJ1-1; D is undetermined. V was cut by 2 bases and J by 0 bases, with 11 bases left in between. CDR1 is SGDLS and CDR2 is YYNGEE in the germline V gene. The CDR3 is made up of 15 amino acids. CDR3 region: CASSVYGGLNTEAFF. The CDR3 nucleotides read TGTGCCAGCAGCGTCTACGGCGGATTGAACACTGAAGCTTTCTTT.

The chain joins TRBV11-3 to TRBJ2-1; tentatively, D is TRBD2 (6 bases). Trimming cost V 5 bases and J 4 bases, with 15 bases left between them. Germline CDR1 reads SGHNT; CDR2 reads YENEEA. This CDR3 spans 15 amino acids. The CDR3, as DNA: TGTGCCAGCAGCGGAGGGCTGACGACGTACAATGAGCAGTTCTTC. It codes for CASSGGLTTYNEQFF.

This rearrangement joins TRBV6-5 to TRBJ1-5; weak D call: TRBD1 (5 bases). The CDR3 has 14 residues. Germline values: CDR1 MNHEY, CDR2 SVGAGI. V was cut by 5 bases and J by 3 bases, with 11 bases left in between. This CDR3 is CASSSLDTNQPQHF. The CDR3, as DNA: TGTGCCAGCAGTAGCCTGGACACCAATCAGCCCCAGCATTTT.

CDR3 sequence: CASSQRAGGGNEQFF. The CDR3 DNA reads TGCGCCAGCAGCCAACGAGCGGGGGGAGGCAATGAGCAGTTCTTC. The rearrangement uses TRBV4-1 and TRBJ2-1; 9 bases map to TRBD2. With 2 bases clipped from V and 6 bases from J, the junction kept 5 bases outside the gene matches. The length of the CDR3 is 15 residues. In germline, CDR1 is MGHRA, CDR2 YSYEKL.

V usage is TRBV12-3 or TRBV12-4 and J usage is TRBJ1-1; possible D gene TRBD1, 5 bases. V lost 1 base and J lost 3, with 6 bases in between. The CDR3 is made up of 13 amino acids. The CDR3 sequence is CASSLVGDTEAFF. CDR3 DNA: TGTGCCAGCAGTTTAGTAGGGGACACTGAAGCTTTCTTT.

This clone was seen a handful of times. The chain carries TRBV7-9 and TRBJ1-3; 9 bases agree with TRBD1. Germline V CDR1 and CDR2: SEHNR, FQNEAQ (reference sequence). V dropped 1 base and J dropped 2; count of bases not matched to a gene: 6. The length of the CDR3 is 17 residues. This CDR3 is CASSLVPGTGPGNTIYF. Here the CDR3 DNA reads TGTGCCAGCAGCTTAGTTCCCGGGACAGGGCCTGGAAACACCATATATTTT.

V and J are TRBV7-9 and TRBJ2-5, with a tentative D call TRBD2 (5 bases). Trimming stripped 1 base from V and 7 bases from J, with 7 bases between. The CDR3 is 12 residues long. The germline V gene has CDR1 SEHNR and CDR2 FQNEAQ (reference sequence). The CDR3 here is CASSLEAGTQYF. The CDR3, as DNA: TGTGCCAGCAGCTTAGAGGCGGGGACCCAGTACTTC.